The 30 T cell receptor beta chains reported below all come from one sample, sequenced in a study of blood T cell repertoires in COVID-19. Generated by immunoSEQ multiplex PCR, the TCRdb table keeps only in-frame clones and is missing some. The table shows roughly 160,000 clones, with 86% occurring only once. The specimen was peripheral blood. Receptors were obtained from a man younger than 30 with acute or convalescent COVID-19.

The V gene is TRBV19, the J gene TRBJ1-1, with D perhaps TRBD1 (5 bases). Germline V gene lookup returns CDR1 LNHDA and CDR2 SQIVND (reference sequence). The ends were cut back, 5 bases at V and 11 bases at J, with 24 bases in the middle. CDR3 length: 15 amino acids. The CDR3 loop is CASSARGTSLRYAFF. The CDR3 nucleotides read TGTGCCAGTAGTGCACGGGGGACCTCTCTTCGGTACGCTTTCTTT. The full variable domain, rest sourced from reference TRBV19 and TRBJ1-1, is DGGITQSPKYLFRKEGQNVTLSCEQNLNHDAMYWYRQDPGQGLRLIYYSQIVNDFQKGDIAEGYSVSREKKESFPLTVTSAQKNPTAFYLCASSARGTSLRYAFFGQGTRLTVV.

The chain combines TRBV25-1 with TRBJ2-3, with 8 bases that match TRBD2. CDR1 MGHDK and CDR2 SYGVNS come from the germline V gene. The V and J ends lost 4 bases and 5 bases, in that order; junction bases with no gene match: 8. CDR3 size: 15 residues. The CDR3 is CASSAISGAGDTQYF. CDR3 nucleotides: TGTGCCAGCAGTGCAATTAGCGGGGCGGGAGATACGCAGTATTTT.

This chain connects TRBV3-1 (or the pseudogene TRBV3-2) to TRBJ1-1, with 9 bases fitting TRBD1. The V gene end was trimmed by 4 bases and the J gene end by 1 base; junction bases not matched to a gene: 10. From germline, CDR1 is LGHDT and CDR2 YNNKEL (reference sequence). The CDR3 contains 17 residues. In nucleotides, the CDR3 is TGTGCCAGCAGCCCCTTGAGCGGACAGGGGCCGAACACTGAAGCTTTCTTT. Amino acid sequence: CASSPLSGQGPNTEAFF.

The chain is built from TRBV19 and TRBJ1-2; D gene uncertain. The ends were cut back, 6 bases at V and 8 bases at J, with 13 bases in the middle. Germline CDR1 is LNHDA and CDR2 is SQIVND (reference sequence). The CDR3 spans 12 residues. Here the CDR3 DNA reads TGTGCCAGTAGCTCCGGGATACCGGGCTACACCTTC. Encoded protein: CASSSGIPGYTF.

This sequence joins TRBV7-2 and TRBJ1-4; D might be TRBD1 (5 bases). The CDR3 has 16 residues. CDR1 and CDR2 (germline): SGHTA, FQGNSA. Trimming removed 0 bases at V and 5 bases at J, with 13 bases between. CDR3 coding DNA: TGTGCCAGCAGCTTAGCGGCTGGGGGGAAGAATGAAAAACTGTTTTTT. Protein product: CASSLAAGGKNEKLFF.

The chain couples TRBV9 to TRBJ2-5, with 8 bases identical to TRBD2. CDR3 length: 16 residues. V dropped 4 bases and J dropped 1; count of bases not matched to a gene: 9. Per the germline V gene, CDR1 is SGDLS and CDR2 is YYNGEE. CDR3 bases: TGTGCCAGCAGCCTACGACGGGGGGGGATCCAAGAGACCCAGTACTTC. This gives the protein CASSLRRGGIQETQYF.

This chain links TRBV30 with TRBJ1-5; TRBD1 matches 8 bases. The CDR3 covers 18 residues. Trimming at V came to 0 bases and at J to 4 bases, leaving 14 bases not matched to a gene. Germline V CDR1 and CDR2: GTSNPN, SVGIG (reference sequence). CDR3 in amino acids: CAWSVGQGASDWNQPQHF. Here the CDR3 DNA reads TGTGCCTGGAGTGTAGGCCAGGGGGCAAGTGATTGGAATCAGCCCCAGCATTTT. Drawing the rest from reference TRBV30 and TRBJ1-5, the complete variable domain is SQTIHQWPATLVQPVGSPLSLECTVEGTSNPNLYWYRQAAGRGLQLLFYSVGIGQISSEVPQNLSASRPQDRQFILSSKKLLLSDSGFYLCAWSVGQGASDWNQPQHFGDGTRLSIL.

The chain joins TRBV6-1 to TRBJ1-2, with TRBD1 matching 8 bases. This CDR3 is built from 14 residues. V lost 2 bases and J lost 4; bases outside the gene matches: 3. Per the germline V gene, CDR1 is MNHNS and CDR2 is SASEGT. Here the CDR3 DNA reads TGTGCCAGCAGTGAACAGGGGGCTTTCTATGGCTACACCTTC. This encodes CASSEQGAFYGYTF.

This chain uses TRBV27 with TRBJ1-6, with 7 bases aligning to TRBD1. CDR1 MNHEY and CDR2 SMNVEV come from the germline V gene (reference sequence). With V trimmed by 4 bases and J by 7 bases, 7 bases remained unmatched. This CDR3 comprises 15 residues. In nucleotides, the CDR3 is TGTGCCAGCAGTTCAGGACAGGTTATGAATTCACCCCTCCACTTT. It specifies CASSSGQVMNSPLHF.

For the CDR3, the DNA is TGTGCCAGCAGTTCTGGGCAGGGAGGCACCCTCCACTTT. Its protein is CASSSGQGGTLHF. The chain carries TRBV28 and TRBJ1-6, with D maybe TRBD1 (5 bases). Per germline, CDR1 MDHEN and CDR2 SYDVKM. Trimming took 4 bases from V and 14 from J, leaving 15 bases between them. There are 13 residues in the CDR3.

A few counts support this clone. The V and J genes are TRBV30 and TRBJ1-2, with a possible D match to TRBD1 (5 bases). Germline V gene data show CDR1 as GTSNPN and CDR2 as SVGIG (reference sequence). Trimming removed 1 base from V and 3 bases from J, with 9 bases in between. The CDR3 sequence is 13 residues long. In nucleotides, the CDR3 is TGTGCCTGGAGTGCAAGCAGGGACTATGGCTACACCTTC. It is translated as CAWSASRDYGYTF.

This chain joins TRBV6-5 and TRBJ1-5; TRBD1 aligns across 7 bases. There are 15 residues in the CDR3. In germline, CDR1 is MNHEY, CDR2 SVGAGI. Losses at the gene ends were 6 bases for V and 2 bases for J; bases not matched to a gene: 7. CDR3 amino acids: CASSFDREGNQPQHF. DNA for the CDR3: TGTGCCAGCAGCTTTGACAGGGAGGGCAATCAGCCCCAGCATTTT.

This chain connects TRBV19 to TRBJ1-1; D unclear. Germline V gives CDR1 LNHDA, CDR2 SQIVND (reference sequence). The V gene lost 3 bases and the J gene lost 10 bases, with 12 bases spanning the gap. The CDR3 extends over 12 amino acids. CDR3 in amino acids: CASSIREGVAFF. The CDR3 coding sequence is TGTGCCAGTAGTATTCGCGAGGGTGTAGCTTTCTTT. The complete variable domain, with remaining parts taken from reference TRBV19 and TRBJ1-1, reads DGGITQSPKYLFRKEGQNVTLSCEQNLNHDAMYWYRQDPGQGLRLIYYSQIVNDFQKGDIAEGYSVSREKKESFPLTVTSAQKNPTAFYLCASSIREGVAFFGQGTRLTVV.

This sequence joins TRBV12-3 or TRBV12-4 and TRBJ1-1; D is undetermined. There are 13 residues in the CDR3. The V gene lost 9 bases and the J gene lost 4 bases, with 15 bases spanning the gap. The chain's CDR3 is CASNPFGPTEAFF. The CDR3 DNA sequence: TGTGCCAGTAACCCGTTTGGCCCCACTGAAGCTTTCTTT.

This clone was detected a few times. The gene calls are TRBV9 and TRBJ2-1; possible D gene TRBD1, 6 bases. This CDR3 contains 13 residues. The germline V and J ends were trimmed by 2 bases and 5 bases, with 8 bases remaining between them. Germline lookup yields CDR1 SGDLS and CDR2 YYNGEE. CDR3 DNA: TGTGCCAGCAGCGTGGGGGCCCACAATGAGCAGTTCTTC. Translating gives CASSVGAHNEQFF.

The chain has TRBV24-1 and TRBJ1-3; 8 positions agree with TRBD1. Germline V CDR1 and CDR2: KGHDR, SFDVKD. This CDR3 region has 13 residues. V gave up 12 bases and J gave up 1 base; unmatched junction bases: 4. The CDR3 nucleotides are TGTGCCTTGACAGGGGTTTCTGGAAACACCATATATTTT. Translating it yields CALTGVSGNTIYF.

The chain joins TRBV12-3 or TRBV12-4 to TRBJ1-1; maybe TRBD1 (6 bases). The V end was cut by 6 bases, the J end by 8 bases, with 13 bases between. CDR3 length equals 12 residues. DNA of the CDR3: TGTGCCAGCAGCCTGACAGGACCAGAAGCTTTCTTT. Translation gives CASSLTGPEAFF.

The count of this clone is one. V usage is TRBV27 and J usage is TRBJ1-5; D is perhaps TRBD1 (5 bases). Germline CDR1 and CDR2: MNHEY and SMNVEV (reference sequence). V lost 2 bases and J lost 7, with 9 bases in between. The CDR3 is 13 amino acids. The CDR3 loop reads CASSLGRAQPQHF. In DNA, the CDR3 is TGTGCCAGCAGTTTAGGCAGGGCCCAGCCCCAGCATTTT.

This clone showed up just a few times. The rearrangement joins TRBV12-3 or TRBV12-4 to TRBJ1-5; tentatively, D is TRBD1 (5 bases). V was clipped by 5 bases and J by 4 bases, with 9 bases between them. CDR3 length: 13 amino acids. CDR3 nucleotide sequence: TGTGCCAGCAGTCCGGGACTGAATCAGCCCCAGCATTTT. The encoded protein is CASSPGLNQPQHF.

The chain employs TRBV3-1 (or the pseudogene TRBV3-2) and TRBJ1-5; D is perhaps TRBD1 (5 bases). Trimming left V 1 base short and J 4 bases short, with 11 bases between. Germline assignment: CDR1 LGHDT and CDR2 YNNKEL (reference sequence). There are 15 residues in the CDR3. The CDR3 DNA follows: TGTGCCAGCAGCCAAGGGCAGGGTGGGAATCAGCCCCAGCATTTT. Translating gives CASSQGQGGNQPQHF.

This chain uses TRBV5-1 with TRBJ2-5; TRBD1 matches 9 bases. This CDR3 is built from 16 residues. J was trimmed by 2 bases and V by 0 bases; bases with no gene match: 5. Germline CDR1 SGHRS, CDR2 YFSETQ. The CDR3 spells CASSLGPDRGQETQYF. The CDR3 coding sequence is TGCGCCAGCAGCTTGGGCCCCGACAGGGGGCAAGAGACCCAGTACTTC.

The rearrangement uses TRBV27 and TRBJ2-1; D may be TRBD1 (5 bases). The CDR3 has 14 residues. V was clipped by 4 bases and J by 3 bases, with 10 bases between them. Germline CDR1 is MNHEY and CDR2 is SMNVEV (reference sequence). CDR3 sequence reads: CASSSSDNYNEQFF. For the CDR3, the DNA is TGTGCCAGCAGTTCCTCGGACAACTACAATGAGCAGTTCTTC.

The chain has TRBV24-1 and TRBJ1-5; 11 nucleotides line up with TRBD1. Trimming at V came to 2 bases and at J to 3 bases, leaving 8 bases not matched to a gene. The CDR3 runs to 18 residues. Germline V gene data show CDR1 as KGHDR and CDR2 as SFDVKD. The CDR3: CATSDSRDRGYANQPQHF. CDR3 in DNA: TGTGCCACCAGTGATTCCCGGGACAGGGGGTATGCCAATCAGCCCCAGCATTTT.

This clone was seen once. J is TRBJ1-1 and V is TRBV2, with TRBD1 matching 10 bases. Germline V lookup: CDR1 SNHLY, CDR2 FYNNEI. CDR3 length: 15 amino acids. V shed 6 bases and J 2 bases; nucleotides not matched to a gene: 6. The CDR3 DNA follows: TGTGCCAGCAGGGAGACAGGGGGCATCAACACTGAAGCTTTCTTT. Protein sequence: CASRETGGINTEAFF.

About this clone: A read error may produce the germline difference seen at one junction end. V gene TRBV24-1 combines with J gene TRBJ2-1; D perhaps matches TRBD2 (6 bases). In germline, CDR1 is KGHDR, CDR2 SFDVKD. The CDR3 is 12 amino acids. This CDR3 is CATRDSDNEQFF. CDR3 nucleotide sequence: TGTGCCACTCGGGACTCCGACAATGAGCAGTTCTTC.

This chain links TRBV19 with TRBJ1-4, with 9 nucleotides matching TRBD1. The V segment lost 9 bases and the J segment 8 bases; nucleotides outside the gene matches: 10. The CDR3 is made up of 14 amino acids. Germline V gene sequence: CDR1 LNHDA, CDR2 SQIVND (reference sequence). The CDR3 sequence: CARQQTGGEEKLFF. The CDR3 nucleotides read TGTGCCAGACAACAGACAGGGGGGGAAGAAAAACTGTTTTTT.

This clone was seen just once. CDR3: CASKQGVKNTEAFF. The CDR3 DNA is TGTGCCAGCAAGCAGGGGGTAAAGAACACTGAAGCTTTCTTT. The chain carries TRBV27 and TRBJ1-1; 7 bases fit TRBD1. V was clipped by 7 bases and J by 1 base; unmatched bases: 6. CDR3 length: 14 residues. In germline, CDR1 is MNHEY, CDR2 SMNVEV (reference sequence).

DNA for the CDR3: TGTGCCAGCAGCCCGAGGAGAGTTGTGGGGGGGAACATTCAGTACTTC. Its protein product is CASSPRRVVGGNIQYF. The chain is built from TRBV7-2 and TRBJ2-4; 7 bases are shared with TRBD2. Germline V gene sequence: CDR1 SGHTA, CDR2 FQGNSA. The CDR3 has 16 residues. V lost 5 bases, J lost 7 bases, and 14 bases stayed unmatched.

This chain links TRBV7-3 with TRBJ1-1, with D unresolved. V was clipped by 0 bases and J by 0 bases, with 11 bases between them. This CDR3 is 16 amino acids long. CDR1 and CDR2 (germline): SGHTA, FQGTGA. The CDR3 loop is CASSLTGALMNTEAFF. The CDR3, as DNA: TGTGCCAGCAGCTTAACCGGAGCGCTTATGAACACTGAAGCTTTCTTT.

The rearrangement uses TRBV7-2 and TRBJ1-5; no clear D gene. Germline V CDR1 and CDR2: SGHTA, FQGNSA. CDR3 size: 14 residues. V lost 1 base and J 0 bases, leaving 4 bases between the germline ends. The CDR3 DNA is TGTGCCAGCAGCTTAGAATATAGCAATCAGCCCCAGCATTTT. This sequence encodes CASSLEYSNQPQHF.